One sample yielded the 11 T cell receptor beta chains listed below, sequenced in a study of shared clonotypes between healthy human individuals. Sequencing was performed with immunoSEQ multiplex PCR; in TCRdb, only in-frame clones are kept and a portion is missing. The table lists some 2.1 million clones, about 95% of them singletons, with 0.9% to 1.4% in the top ten. Naive-designated CD8 cells lacked CD45RO, were positively enriched for CCR7, and omitted terminally differentiated effector memory CD45RA+ cells. The sequenced sample was naive CD8+ T cells sorted from blood. The receptors shown here come from a man in his late teens or twenties in good health.

The chain couples TRBV7-2 to TRBJ2-2, with a possible D match to TRBD1 (6 bases). CDR3 length: 16 residues. The ends were cut back, 4 bases at V and 6 bases at J, with 18 bases in the middle. Germline lookup yields CDR1 SGHTA and CDR2 FQGNSA. CDR3: CASSSPGTSRPGELFF. In nucleotides, the CDR3 is TGTGCCAGCAGCTCTCCCGGGACATCTAGGCCCGGGGAGCTGTTTTTT. The whole variable domain, filled in from reference TRBV7-2 and TRBJ2-2, reads GAGVSQSPSNKVTEKGKDVELRCDPISGHTALYWYRQSLGQGLEFLIYFQGNSAPDKSGLPSDRFSAERTGGSVSTLTIQRTQQEDSAVYLCASSSPGTSRPGELFFGEGSRLTVL.

With respect to this clone: Other DNA sequences in this sample translate to the same CDR3. CDR3 sequence reads: CASRGTDTQYF. CDR3 coding DNA: TGTGCCAGTAGGGGCACAGATACGCAGTATTTT. This sequence joins TRBV19 and TRBJ2-3; D remains unclear. V shed 6 bases and J shed 1 base, with 2 bases lying between them. Germline lookup yields CDR1 LNHDA and CDR2 SQIVND (reference sequence). The CDR3 loop spans 11 amino acids.

This clone occurred once. The rearrangement links TRBV13 to TRBJ1-2; D is unresolved. There are 14 residues in the CDR3. Germline V gene lookup returns CDR1 PRHDT and CDR2 FYEKMQ (reference sequence). V was clipped by 0 bases and J by 8 bases, with 13 bases between them. As DNA, the CDR3 is TGTGCCAGCAGCTTAGGTAGAGGTTCCGGAGGCTACACCTTC. Its protein product is CASSLGRGSGGYTF.

The chain employs TRBV5-1 and TRBJ2-5; TRBD1 matches at 10 bases. Germline V CDR1 and CDR2: SGHRS, YFSETQ. This CDR3 is 18 amino acids long. Unmatched junction bases numbered 13, after V lost 2 bases and J lost 3 bases. The CDR3 DNA sequence: TGCGCCAGCAGCTTCCGCCTTGTGGGGGACAGGGGAAAAGAGACCCAGTACTTC. Its translation: CASSFRLVGDRGKETQYF.

The chain uses TRBV11-2 and TRBJ2-7; 10 bases are a match to TRBD2. The length of the CDR3 is 17 residues. V shed 1 base and J 2 bases; nucleotides not matched to a gene: 8. The germline V gene has CDR1 SGHAT and CDR2 FQNNGV. The CDR3 protein is CASSLVSSGGQTYEQYF. In DNA form, the CDR3 reads TGTGCCAGCAGCTTAGTTTCTAGCGGGGGCCAAACCTACGAGCAGTACTTC.

This rearrangement joins TRBV6-4 to TRBJ2-1, with D possibly being TRBD1 (6 bases). This CDR3 spans 15 amino acids. The germline V gene has CDR1 MRHNA and CDR2 SNTAGT. Trimming removed 6 bases from V and 4 bases from J, with 16 bases in between. The CDR3 is CASSAQGGTYNEQFF. The CDR3 coding sequence is TGTGCCAGCAGCGCGCAAGGGGGAACGTACAATGAGCAGTTCTTC.

This sequence joins TRBV19 and TRBJ2-5; the D is unclear. Germline-derived CDR1 and CDR2 are LNHDA and SQIVND (reference sequence). This CDR3 spans 14 amino acids. V was shortened by 4 bases and J by 2 bases, with 11 bases between the two germline ends. This chain's CDR3 is CASSTLGFQETQYF. Here the CDR3 DNA reads TGTGCCAGTAGTACGCTGGGATTTCAAGAGACCCAGTACTTC.

The chain combines TRBV4-1 with TRBJ2-2; either TRBD1 or TRBD2 may supply D (5 bases each). The length of the CDR3 is 14 residues. The germline V gene has CDR1 MGHRA and CDR2 YSYEKL. V dropped 1 base and J dropped 8 bases, with 11 bases sitting between them. The CDR3: CASSQVIGAGELFF. The CDR3 DNA reads TGCGCCAGCAGCCAAGTGATCGGGGCAGGGGAGCTGTTTTTT.

V and J are TRBV7-9 and TRBJ2-3; D possibly corresponds to TRBD1 (6 bases). The CDR3 sequence is 13 residues long. Germline CDR1 reads SEHNR; CDR2 reads FQNEAQ (reference sequence). The V end lost 5 bases, the J end lost 1 base, and 7 bases lay between the germline ends. CDR3 nucleotide sequence: TGTGCCAGCAGCGCAGGGGGCACAGATACGCAGTATTTT. Its translation: CASSAGGTDTQYF.

This sequence joins TRBV11-2 and TRBJ2-7; either TRBD1 or TRBD2 may fit D (6 bases each). Germline values: CDR1 SGHAT, CDR2 FQNNGV. This CDR3 region has 15 residues. Trimming left V 6 bases short and J 2 bases short, with 17 bases between. The CDR3 protein is CASSPGAAATYEQYF. As DNA, the CDR3 is TGTGCCAGCAGTCCGGGGGCAGCGGCTACCTACGAGCAGTACTTC. The full variable domain, in which reference TRBV11-2 and TRBJ2-7 provide the parts outside the CDR3, is EAGVAQSPRYKIIEKRQSVAFWCNPISGHATLYWYQQILGQGPKLLIQFQNNGVVDDSQLPKDRFSAERLKGVDSTLKIQPAKLEDSAVYLCASSPGAAATYEQYFGPGTRLTVT.

The rearrangement joins TRBV29-1 to TRBJ2-2; 9 bases are a match to TRBD2. Unmatched junction bases numbered 3, after V lost 4 bases and J lost 3 bases. The CDR3 has 14 amino acids. CDR1 and CDR2 from the germline V gene are SQVTM and ANQGSEA. Here the CDR3 DNA reads TGCAGCGTTGCTAGCGGGGAGGACACCGGGGAGCTGTTTTTT. This translates into CSVASGEDTGELFF.